This T cell receptor beta chain was recovered during a study of T cell responses to AZD1222 COVID-19 vaccine. Study-wide results and limits: AZD1222 recipients seropositive at baseline numbered only five to seven. White British people made up most donors, females outnumbered males, and clonal diversity was possibly underestimated. Repertoires in all cases were sampled only once the peak T cell response had passed.

The CDR3 has 16 amino acids. CDR1 and CDR2 (germline): SGHTA, FQGNSA. V gave up 4 bases and J gave up 4 bases, with 14 bases separating them. To note about this clone: The antigen is undetermined.

TCRdb's copy holds only in-frame clones and misses some; the assay was immunoSEQ multiplex PCR. This sample has roughly 150,000 clones, with 80% to 90% found just once. Sequences were derived from peripheral blood, sampled after recovery from COVID-19. The clonotype comes from an adult who had recovered from COVID-19. The chain employs TRBV7-2 and TRBJ2-6, with a weak D call TRBD1 (6 bases). The CDR3 DNA reads as TGTGCCAGCAGCTACCCCAGGGGCGGAGGGGCCAACGTCCTGACTTTC. Residues: CASSYPRGGGANVLTF.